This TCR beta chain stems from a study of vaccination effects on CD4 cells after COVID-19. With regard to this clone: Its antigen is not identified.

Culture proceeded for approximately nine days, and CD4+ T cells were then isolated. Of the BNT162b2 and mRNA-1273 vaccines, participants received two doses of one or the other. With 1 base removed from V and 3 bases from J, the gap between germline ends came to 8 bases. Germline CDR1 is SGHNT and CDR2 is YYREEE (reference sequence). The CDR3 contains 14 residues. Profiled with immunoSEQ multiplex PCR; TCRdb holds only in-frame clones, not every one. Of about 45,000 clones in the sample, 72% were seen once. The chain couples TRBV5-4 to TRBJ2-4, with no clear D. The specimen comprised CD4+ T cells from PBMCs cultured without peptide, sampled after COVID-19 vaccination. The receptor's source is a human donor who received a COVID-19 vaccine. CDR3 sequence reads: CASSLKGVKNIQYF. CDR3 bases: TGTGCCAGCAGCTTGAAAGGCGTCAAAAACATTCAGTACTTC.